These 25 T cell receptor beta chains were all obtained from the same sample, sequenced in a study of blood T cell repertoires in COVID-19. Only in-frame clones appear in the TCRdb table, and some are missing; sequencing was by immunoSEQ multiplex PCR. The data hold over 200,000 clones, with approximately 88% observed a single time. The sequenced sample consisted of PBMCs or T cells enriched from blood (not recorded which). The receptors stem from a woman in her forties with acute COVID-19.

The rearrangement links TRBV2 to TRBJ1-1; D is possibly TRBD1 (6 bases). Germline V gene sequence: CDR1 SNHLY, CDR2 FYNNEI. This CDR3 has 12 residues. Trimming left V 8 bases short and J 5 bases short, with 12 bases between. The CDR3 sequence: CASGSGVTEAFF. The CDR3 nucleotides are TGTGCCAGCGGTTCAGGGGTTACTGAAGCTTTCTTT.

This clone was detected ten times or more. Other nucleotide sequences from this sample produce the same CDR3. The chain employs TRBV7-9 and TRBJ1-5; 9 bases agree with TRBD1. This CDR3 is built from 14 residues. Unmatched junction bases numbered 2, after V lost 4 bases and J lost 4 bases. Germline V gives CDR1 SEHNR, CDR2 FQNEAQ (reference sequence). This chain's CDR3 is CASSSTGGNQPQHF. The CDR3 DNA follows: TGTGCCAGCAGCTCGACAGGGGGAAATCAGCCCCAGCATTTT.

The V gene is TRBV14, the J gene TRBJ1-6; 8 nucleotides match TRBD1. This CDR3 region has 16 residues. The germline V gene encodes CDR1 SGHDN and CDR2 FVKESK. V shed 1 base, J shed 10 bases, and the junction held 9 bases outside the gene matches. CDR3 DNA: TGTGCCAGCAGCCAAGTGGCAGGGGGCAGGGGCTCACCCCTCCACTTT. This gives the protein CASSQVAGGRGSPLHF.

The chain recombines TRBV11-2 with TRBJ1-1; unclear D gene. Trimming shortened V by 2 bases and J by 1 base, and 8 bases separated the two germline ends. Germline CDR1 reads SGHAT; CDR2 reads FQNNGV. The CDR3 is 14 residues long. For the CDR3, the DNA is TGTGCCAGCAGCTTATACTCCCGGAACACTGAAGCTTTCTTT. It specifies CASSLYSRNTEAFF.

V and J are TRBV7-9 and TRBJ2-1, with TRBD2 matching 8 bases. The CDR3 spans 14 residues. Unmatched junction bases numbered 7, after V lost 5 bases and J lost 7 bases. In germline, CDR1 is SEHNR, CDR2 FQNEAQ (reference sequence). The CDR3 bases are TGTGCCAGCAGCCTCCGCGGGGGGACGAATGAGCAGTTCTTC. Its translation: CASSLRGGTNEQFF.

The chain uses TRBV30 and TRBJ1-3; D possibly corresponds to TRBD1 (6 bases). Between the trimmed V and J ends, which lost 0 bases and 2 bases, there was a span of 8 bases. Germline V CDR1 and CDR2: GTSNPN, SVGIG (reference sequence). The CDR3 contains 14 residues. The CDR3 loop reads CAWSVNRAGNTIYF. The CDR3 DNA follows: TGTGCCTGGAGTGTGAACAGGGCTGGAAACACCATATATTTT.

The J gene is TRBJ2-1, the V gene TRBV7-9; 11 positions agree with TRBD2. Germline CDR1 and CDR2: SEHNR and FQNEAQ (reference sequence). This CDR3 comprises 12 residues. With V trimmed by 7 bases and J by 16 bases, 9 bases remained unmatched. The DNA for the CDR3 is TGTGCCAGCACCCTCGTAGCGGGAGGGCCCTTCTTC. Amino acid sequence: CASTLVAGGPFF.

This chain links TRBV4-3 with TRBJ1-6; 8 nucleotides agree with TRBD1. Germline V lookup: CDR1 LGHNA, CDR2 YSLEER. J was trimmed by 7 bases and V by 1 base; bases with no gene match: 12. The CDR3 covers 18 residues. CDR3 loop: CASSQVAVTGGRNSPLHF. CDR3 DNA sequence: TGCGCCAGCAGCCAAGTAGCCGTAACAGGGGGTAGGAATTCACCCCTCCACTTT.

J is TRBJ1-4 and V is TRBV5-6; 9 nucleotides line up with TRBD1. Losses at the gene ends were 4 bases for V and 10 bases for J; bases not matched to a gene: 11. Germline CDR1 is SGHDT and CDR2 is YYEEEE. The CDR3 loop spans 15 amino acids. CDR3 DNA: TGTGCCAGCAGCGGGACAGGGTTAGGATATGGAAAACTGTTTTTT. Its translation: CASSGTGLGYGKLFF.

The rearrangement joins TRBV7-8 to TRBJ2-2; perhaps TRBD2 as D (7 bases). With 3 bases removed from V and 4 bases from J, the gap between germline ends came to 12 bases. Germline V gene sequence: CDR1 SGHVS, CDR2 FQNEAQ. There are 15 residues in the CDR3. CDR3 sequence: CASSLGAGATGELFF. Written as DNA, the CDR3 is TGTGCCAGCAGCTTGGGGGCGGGGGCCACCGGGGAGCTGTTTTTT.

The rearrangement uses TRBV24-1 and TRBJ2-5; 10 bases match TRBD2. There are 15 residues in the CDR3. Germline-derived CDR1 and CDR2 are KGHDR and SFDVKD. With 6 bases clipped from V and 2 bases from J, the junction kept 5 bases outside the gene matches. The CDR3 protein is CATSRLAGVQETQYF. CDR3 DNA: TGTGCCACCAGTCGTCTAGCGGGGGTACAAGAGACCCAGTACTTC.

This clone appeared a single time. This rearrangement joins TRBV6-2 or TRBV6-3 to TRBJ1-5, with TRBD1 matching over 11 bases. The J segment lost 0 bases and the V segment lost 4 bases, leaving 5 bases of the junction unmatched. Germline loops: CDR1 MNHEY, CDR2 SVGEGT. CDR3 length: 17 amino acids. DNA for the CDR3: TGTGCCAGCAGTTCTTGGACAGGGGGCTATAGCAATCAGCCCCAGCATTTT. Its translation is CASSSWTGGYSNQPQHF.

The V gene is TRBV19, the J gene TRBJ1-6, with 7 bases identical to TRBD1. In germline, CDR1 is LNHDA, CDR2 SQIVND (reference sequence). Germline trimming cut 6 bases from V and 10 bases from J; bases unmatched to any gene: 9. The CDR3 length is 14 residues. DNA of the CDR3: TGTGCCAGTAGCCGGCAGGGGGGTTGGTCACCCCTCCACTTT. Residues: CASSRQGGWSPLHF.

This clone showed up just once. The V gene is TRBV19, the J gene TRBJ2-7, with D possibly TRBD2 on 6 matching bases. The germline V and J ends were trimmed by 4 bases and 2 bases, with 21 bases remaining between them. There are 17 residues in the CDR3. Germline V gives CDR1 LNHDA, CDR2 SQIVND (reference sequence). The CDR3 DNA sequence: TGTGCCAGTAGTAGGCTAGCGCGAGTCATCCCGACCTACGAGCAGTACGTC. It translates to CASSRLARVIPTYEQYV.

This clone was seen a handful of times. V gene TRBV4-1 combines with J gene TRBJ2-1; 7 nucleotides align to TRBD2. There are 17 residues in the CDR3. Germline CDR1 is MGHRA and CDR2 is YSYEKL. With V trimmed by 0 bases and J by 3 bases, 8 bases remained unmatched. CDR3 nucleotides: TGCGCCAGCAGCCAAGAAAGAGCTAGCGGTTACTACAATGAGCAGTTCTTC. Translating it yields CASSQERASGYYNEQFF.

This chain uses TRBV5-4 with TRBJ1-1; a weak D match, TRBD1 (5 bases). The CDR3 extends over 17 amino acids. Germline V lookup: CDR1 SGHNT, CDR2 YYREEE (reference sequence). The V end lost 0 bases, the J end lost 1 base, and 16 bases lay between the germline ends. CDR3 loop: CASSLGGTRAANTEAFF. The CDR3 region has the DNA TGTGCCAGCAGCTTGGGGGGTACCAGGGCAGCGAACACTGAAGCTTTCTTT.

The CDR3 DNA is TGCGCCAGCAGGTCCGGGACAGGGGCCGGGGAGCTGTTTTTT. Its translation: CASRSGTGAGELFF. The chain couples TRBV10-1 to TRBJ2-2; TRBD1 matches 10 bases. This CDR3 is 14 amino acids long. The V and J ends lost 6 bases and 6 bases, in that order; junction bases with no gene match: 4. Germline CDR1 reads WNHNN; CDR2 reads SYGVQD (reference sequence).

The chain is built from TRBV10-3 and TRBJ1-3, with a tentative D call TRBD1 (5 bases). CDR3 length equals 15 residues. V was clipped by 3 bases and J by 0 bases, with 9 bases between them. The germline CDR1 and CDR2 sequences are ENHRY and SYGVKD. The CDR3 loop reads CAISEGDYSGNTIYF. The CDR3 DNA sequence: TGTGCCATCAGTGAAGGGGACTACTCTGGAAACACCATATATTTT.

The chain employs TRBV6-5 and TRBJ2-7; 10 bases are shared with TRBD2. V was clipped by 6 bases and J by 3 bases; unmatched bases: 5. Germline V gene sequence: CDR1 MNHEY, CDR2 SVGAGI. There are 14 residues in the CDR3. In nucleotides, the CDR3 is TGTGCCAGCAGCACTAGCGGGGTAGACTACGAGCAGTACGTC. Translated: CASSTSGVDYEQYV.

This clone was recorded once. The junction does not match germline at one end; this may be a read error. This chain joins TRBV10-3 and TRBJ1-2; the match to TRBD1 covers 8 bases. CDR3 length: 12 residues. CDR1 is ENHRY, CDR2 SYGVKD, per germline. CDR3 amino acids: CATGGGGYGYTF. The CDR3 coding sequence is TGCGCCACAGGGGGAGGAGGCTATGGCTACACCTTC.

This chain joins TRBV5-1 and TRBJ1-5, with a possible D match to TRBD1 (6 bases). V lost 0 bases and J lost 1, with 8 bases in between. Per germline, CDR1 SGHRS and CDR2 YFSETQ. The CDR3 sequence is 15 residues long. The CDR3 region is CASSLEGVSNQPQHF. For the CDR3, the DNA is TGCGCCAGCAGCTTGGAGGGGGTGAGCAATCAGCCCCAGCATTTT.

In this sample, this clone turned up once. CDR3 sequence: CATSPHSNTEAFF. For the CDR3, the DNA is TGTGCCACCAGTCCTCATAGTAACACTGAAGCTTTCTTT. The chain links TRBV24-1 to TRBJ1-1; D not certain. V lost 6 bases to trimming and J lost 2 bases, with 9 bases between them. The CDR3 has 13 residues. The germline V gene has CDR1 KGHDR and CDR2 SFDVKD.

The chain employs TRBV30 and TRBJ1-2, with 7 bases fitting TRBD1. Germline V gene lookup returns CDR1 GTSNPN and CDR2 SVGIG (reference sequence). The trim removed 3 bases at V and 6 bases at J, leaving 7 bases unmatched. The CDR3 loop spans 13 amino acids. Here the CDR3 reads CAWSEGGDDGYTF. CDR3 DNA sequence: TGTGCCTGGAGCGAAGGGGGCGACGATGGCTACACCTTC. Full variable domain (rest looked up from reference TRBV30 and TRBJ1-2): SQTIHQWPATLVQPVGSPLSLECTVEGTSNPNLYWYRQAAGRGLQLLFYSVGIGQISSEVPQNLSASRPQDRQFILSSKKLLLSDSGFYLCAWSEGGDDGYTFGSGTRLTVV.

V and J are TRBV28 and TRBJ2-5, with D maybe TRBD2 (6 bases). V gave up 7 bases and J gave up 9 bases, with 18 bases separating them. Germline CDR1 MDHEN, CDR2 SYDVKM. This CDR3 region has 13 residues. CDR3 region: CASNARGTLAQYF. CDR3 coding DNA: TGTGCCAGCAACGCCCGGGGGACCTTGGCCCAGTACTTC.

The CDR3 DNA is TGTGCCAGCAGCGTAGAGCCGGGCTCTGGAAACACCATATATTTT. It translates to CASSVEPGSGNTIYF. The chain has TRBV9 and TRBJ1-3, with D uncertain. V lost 0 bases to trimming and J lost 0 bases, with 7 bases between them. The CDR3 contains 15 residues. From germline, CDR1 is SGDLS and CDR2 YYNGEE.